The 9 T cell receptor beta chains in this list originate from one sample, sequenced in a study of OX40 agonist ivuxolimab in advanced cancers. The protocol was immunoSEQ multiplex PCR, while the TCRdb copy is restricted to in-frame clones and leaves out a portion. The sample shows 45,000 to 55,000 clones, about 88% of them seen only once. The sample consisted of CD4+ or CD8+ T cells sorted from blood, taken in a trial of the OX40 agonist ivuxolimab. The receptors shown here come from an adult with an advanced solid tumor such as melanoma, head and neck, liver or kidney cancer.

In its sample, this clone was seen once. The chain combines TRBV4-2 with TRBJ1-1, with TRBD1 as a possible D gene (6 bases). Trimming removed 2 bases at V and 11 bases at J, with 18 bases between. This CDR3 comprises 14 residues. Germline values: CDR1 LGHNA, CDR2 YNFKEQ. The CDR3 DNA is TGTGCCAGCAGCCAAACTAATCCGCAGGGGAGGGCTTTCTTT. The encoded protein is CASSQTNPQGRAFF.

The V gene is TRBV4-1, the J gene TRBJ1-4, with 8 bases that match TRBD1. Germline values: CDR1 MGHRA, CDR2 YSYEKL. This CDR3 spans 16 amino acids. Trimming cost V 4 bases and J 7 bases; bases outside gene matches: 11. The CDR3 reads CASSRIIQGAGEKLFF. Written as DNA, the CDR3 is TGCGCCAGCAGCCGCATTATCCAGGGGGCGGGTGAAAAACTGTTTTTT.

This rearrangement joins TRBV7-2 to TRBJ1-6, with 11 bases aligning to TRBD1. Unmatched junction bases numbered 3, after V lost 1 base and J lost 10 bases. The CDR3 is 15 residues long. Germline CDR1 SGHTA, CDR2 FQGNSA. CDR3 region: CASSLEGQGVSPLHF. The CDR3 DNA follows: TGTGCCAGCAGCTTAGAGGGACAGGGGGTATCACCCCTCCACTTT.

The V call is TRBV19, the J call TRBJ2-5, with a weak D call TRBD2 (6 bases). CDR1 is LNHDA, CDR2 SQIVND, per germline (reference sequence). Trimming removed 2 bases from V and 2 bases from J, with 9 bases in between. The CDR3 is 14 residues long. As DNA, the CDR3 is TGTGCCAGTAGTATACGGGGAGGACAAGAGACCCAGTACTTC. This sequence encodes CASSIRGGQETQYF.

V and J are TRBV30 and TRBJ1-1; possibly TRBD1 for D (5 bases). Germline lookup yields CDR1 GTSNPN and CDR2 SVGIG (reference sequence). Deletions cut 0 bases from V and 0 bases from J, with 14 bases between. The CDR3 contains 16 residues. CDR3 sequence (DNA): TGTGCCTGGAGTGTAGGAGGGGCATCCATGAACACTGAAGCTTTCTTT. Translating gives CAWSVGGASMNTEAFF.

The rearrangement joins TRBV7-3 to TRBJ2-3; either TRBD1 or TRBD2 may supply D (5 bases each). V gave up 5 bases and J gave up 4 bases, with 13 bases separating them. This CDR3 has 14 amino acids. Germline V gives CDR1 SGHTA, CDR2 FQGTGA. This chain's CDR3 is CASSLGTSADTQYF. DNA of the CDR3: TGTGCCAGCAGCCTAGGGACCTCGGCAGATACGCAGTATTTT.

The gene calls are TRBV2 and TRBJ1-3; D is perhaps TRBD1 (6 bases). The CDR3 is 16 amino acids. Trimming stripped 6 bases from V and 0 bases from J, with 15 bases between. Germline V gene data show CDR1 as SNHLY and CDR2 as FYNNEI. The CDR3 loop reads CASSETGTSSGNTIYF. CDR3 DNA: TGTGCCAGCAGCGAGACAGGTACTAGCTCTGGAAACACCATATATTTT.

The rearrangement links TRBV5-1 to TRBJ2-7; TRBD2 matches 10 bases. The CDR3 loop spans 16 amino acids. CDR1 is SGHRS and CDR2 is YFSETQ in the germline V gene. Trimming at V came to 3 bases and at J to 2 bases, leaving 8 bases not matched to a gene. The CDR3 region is CASSSTGTSEAYEQYF. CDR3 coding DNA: TGCGCCAGCAGCTCAACTGGGACTAGCGAAGCCTACGAGCAGTACTTC.

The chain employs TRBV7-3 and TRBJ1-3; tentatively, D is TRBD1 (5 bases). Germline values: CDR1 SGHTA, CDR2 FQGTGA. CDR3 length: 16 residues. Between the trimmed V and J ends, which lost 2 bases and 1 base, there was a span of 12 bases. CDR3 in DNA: TGTGCCAGCAGCTTACCGAGGGGCATGTCTGGAAACACCATATATTTT. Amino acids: CASSLPRGMSGNTIYF.